The entry that follows covers one T cell receptor beta chain sequence. Profiling relied on immunoSEQ multiplex PCR, and the TCRdb table lists in-frame clones only, not all of them. Here the sample spans 200,000 to 250,000 clones, over 70% being singletons. These data belong to a study of cytomegalovirus exposure and HLA in healthy donors. About the study: The roughly 120 validation repertoires used the same platform as the roughly 700 first-cohort repertoires (as reported by a later analysis).

V lost 8 bases, J lost 4 bases, and 8 bases stayed unmatched. Germline lookup yields CDR1 SNHLY and CDR2 FYNNEI. The CDR3 consists of 14 residues. The chain recombines TRBV2 with TRBJ1-2; 9 nucleotides line up with TRBD1. The TCR comes from a woman aged 30 to 39 in good health and CMV-seropositive. Material for sequencing was PBMCs. The CDR3 DNA reads as TGTGCCAGCCCGGCGGGACAGGGCTTCTATGGCTACACCTTC. Its protein product is CASPAGQGFYGYTF.